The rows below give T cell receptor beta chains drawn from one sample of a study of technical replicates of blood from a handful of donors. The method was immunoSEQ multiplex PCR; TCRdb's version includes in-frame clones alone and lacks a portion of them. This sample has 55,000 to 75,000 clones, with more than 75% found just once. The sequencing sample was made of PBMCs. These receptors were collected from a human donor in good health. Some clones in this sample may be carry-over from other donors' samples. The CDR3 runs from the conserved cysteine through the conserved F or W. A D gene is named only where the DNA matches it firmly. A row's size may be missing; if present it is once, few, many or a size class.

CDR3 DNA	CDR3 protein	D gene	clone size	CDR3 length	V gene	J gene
TGTGCCAGCACCCAGAATCAGGGGGCGGGTGGCTACACCTTC	CASTQNQGAGGYTF	TRBD1	NA	14	TRBV27	TRBJ1-2
TGTGCCTCCAAGGGAGGCCGGGGGCCCCAGCATTTT	CASKGGRGPQHF	NA	NA	12	TRBV30	TRBJ1-5
TGTGCCAGCAGAGACTTCAGCGGGGGAGGTGATACGCAGTATTTT	CASRDFSGGGDTQYF	TRBD2	NA	15	TRBV6-1	TRBJ2-3
TGTGCCAGCAGTTTACGGGAAGGGAAAAACTACGAGCAGTACTTC	CASSLREGKNYEQYF	NA	NA	15	TRBV27	TRBJ2-7
TGTGCCAGCAGCCGCCCTGGCCTAGCGGGGGCCCCCAGGGGTGAGCAGTTCTTC	CASSRPGLAGAPRGEQFF	TRBD2	NA	18	TRBV7-9	TRBJ2-1
TGTGCCTGGAGTGAAGTGGGGGGTGGCTACACCTTC	CAWSEVGGGYTF	NA	NA	12	TRBV30	TRBJ1-2
TGCGCCAGCAGCCAAGTGAGCGGGGGGCTACGGAATGAGCAGTTCTTC	CASSQVSGGLRNEQFF	TRBD2	NA	16	TRBV4-1	TRBJ2-1
TGTGCCAGCTCACCCGGACAGGGGGGAGAGCAGTACTTC	CASSPGQGGEQYF	TRBD1	NA	13	TRBV18	TRBJ2-7
TGTGCCAGCAGTTACTCGCGGGGGGTCACAGATACGCAGTATTTT	CASSYSRGVTDTQYF	TRBD2	NA	15	TRBV6-5	TRBJ2-3
TGCGCCAGCAGCTTGTTGATAGCGGGAGCTCAAGAGACCCAGTACTTC	CASSLLIAGAQETQYF	TRBD2	NA	16	TRBV5-1	TRBJ2-5
TGTGCCAGCAGCGCCGGACAGGTGCTCCCCCAAGAGACCCAGTACTTC	CASSAGQVLPQETQYF	TRBD1	NA	16	TRBV9	TRBJ2-5
TGTGCCAGCAACACAGCGGGGAATGCGAAAGCTTTCTTT	CASNTAGNAKAFF	NA	few	13	TRBV2	TRBJ1-1
TGTGCCAGCAGCATCCGACTAGACCAAGAGACCCAGTACTTC	CASSIRLDQETQYF	NA	NA	14	TRBV5-4	TRBJ2-5
TGTGCCAGCAGCTTAGACGGGAGGGTGGCCGGGGAGCTGTTTTTT	CASSLDGRVAGELFF	TRBD2	NA	15	TRBV7-2	TRBJ2-2
TGTGCCAGCAGCGCCTGGGCAGGGGGCTTATCTTTCTTT	CASSAWAGGLSFF	TRBD1	NA	13	TRBV6-1	TRBJ1-1
TGTGCCAGCAGCCGTACAGGAGATCGAGAGACCCAGTACTTC	CASSRTGDRETQYF	NA	NA	14	TRBV6-5	TRBJ2-5
TGTGCCAGCAGCCATATCGACAGGGACACTGAAGCTTTCTTT	CASSHIDRDTEAFF	NA	NA	14	TRBV21-1	TRBJ1-1
TGCGCCAGCAGCCAGAAACTAGCGGGGACCTACAATGAGCAGTTCTTC	CASSQKLAGTYNEQFF	TRBD2	NA	16	TRBV4-3	TRBJ2-1
TGTGCCAGCAGTCAACAGGGGTTGCGTTCACCCCTCCACTTT	CASSQQGLRSPLHF	TRBD1	NA	14	TRBV28	TRBJ1-6
TGCGCCAGCAGCTTTGACGGGTACGAGCAGTACTTC	CASSFDGYEQYF	NA	NA	12	TRBV5-1	TRBJ2-7
TGTGCCAGCAGCGTAACTGCTAGCGGGATACAAGGGGAGACCCAGTACTTC	CASSVTASGIQGETQYF	TRBD2	NA	17	TRBV9	TRBJ2-5
TGTGCCACAACTCCGGGGGATTATCAGCCCCAGCATTTT	CATTPGDYQPQHF	NA	NA	13	TRBV6-1	TRBJ1-5
TGTGCCAGTACTTACGACGGACGAGAGGGAAAACTGTTTTTT	CASTYDGREGKLFF	NA	NA	14	TRBV19	TRBJ1-4
TGCGCCAGCAGCCATGGGGAATGGGGGCGCCCAGATACGCAGTATTTT	CASSHGEWGRPDTQYF	NA	NA	16	TRBV4-1	TRBJ2-3
TGCGCCAGCAGCCAAGGGTACAATTCAGGACAGGGCGGTGAAAAACTGTTTTTT	CASSQGYNSGQGGEKLFF	TRBD1	NA	18	TRBV4-3	TRBJ1-4
TGTGCCAGCAGCTTAACGTTGGCAGGGGTTTCCGAGCAGTACTTC	CASSLTLAGVSEQYF	NA	NA	15	TRBV7-3	TRBJ2-7
TGTGCCAGCAGTTACAGGTCGGGCTCGGTTGGGGAGCAGTTCTTC	CASSYRSGSVGEQFF	NA	NA	15	TRBV27	TRBJ2-1
TGCGCCAGCAGCCAAGTCTTCAGAGATACGCAGTATTTT	CASSQVFRDTQYF	NA	NA	13	TRBV4-3	TRBJ2-3
TGTGCCAGCAGAGCGACTAGCGGGAACACCGGGGAGCTGTTTTTT	CASRATSGNTGELFF	TRBD2	NA	15	TRBV6-1	TRBJ2-2
TGTGCCAGCAGCCAAGATTGGGGGGGCGCTGGGGCCAACGTCCTGACTTTC	CASSQDWGGAGANVLTF	NA	NA	17	TRBV4-2	TRBJ2-6
TGTGCCAGCAGCCAAGAAGGCGGGAGGTCCAATGAGCAGTTCTTC	CASSQEGGRSNEQFF	TRBD2	NA	15	TRBV4-2	TRBJ2-1
TGTGCCAGCAGCGGCGGGTCTTATGGCTACACCTTC	CASSGGSYGYTF	NA	NA	12	TRBV2	TRBJ1-2
TGTGCCACCCAAATGTACCGGGACAGGGGGCTTGGCTACACCTTC	CATQMYRDRGLGYTF	TRBD1	NA	15	TRBV27	TRBJ1-2
TGTGCCAGCAGTGCCGGGACTAGGGGAGAGCAGTACTTC	CASSAGTRGEQYF	TRBD2	NA	13	TRBV7-9	TRBJ2-7
TGCAGCGTCACGACAGGGAGCACAGATACGCAGTATTTT	CSVTTGSTDTQYF	TRBD1	few	13	TRBV29-1	TRBJ2-3
TGTGCCAGCGGGGGGCTAGCGGGGGGGCCTCGGGACGAGCAGTACTTC	CASGGLAGGPRDEQYF	TRBD2	NA	16	TRBV2	TRBJ2-7
TGTGCCAGCAGCTCACAATATAATTCACCCCTCCACTTT	CASSSQYNSPLHF	NA	NA	13	TRBV11-2	TRBJ1-6
TGTGCCAGCAGTTACTCGGGGAGCGGGAGTATGTACGAGCAGTACTTC	CASSYSGSGSMYEQYF	TRBD2	NA	16	TRBV6-5	TRBJ2-7
TGTGCCAGTAATCCTAACAGGGGATCTCATGGCTACACCTTC	CASNPNRGSHGYTF	TRBD1	NA	14	TRBV19	TRBJ1-2
TGTGCCAGCAGTTTTTCCCCCTCTTCGACAGTGAATAATTCACCCCTCCACTTT	CASSFSPSSTVNNSPLHF	NA	NA	18	TRBV27	TRBJ1-6
TGTGCCAGCAGCTTATGGGGTGTAGAGCAGGGATTCACCTTC	CASSLWGVEQGFTF	NA	NA	14	TRBV7-9	TRBJ1-2
TGTGCCAGCAGAGGGGCCACAACAAATACCGGGGAGCTGTTTTTT	CASRGATTNTGELFF	NA	NA	15	TRBV2	TRBJ2-2
TGTGCCAGCACCGAGACAGGGGGAGGCACTGAAGCTTTCTTT	CASTETGGGTEAFF	TRBD1	NA	14	TRBV27	TRBJ1-1
TGTGCCAGCAGCGTAGGACAGGTTCCCTACGAGCAGTACTTC	CASSVGQVPYEQYF	NA	NA	14	TRBV9	TRBJ2-7
TGTGCCAGCGGGGTGGGGAGTATCTACGAGCAGTACTTC	CASGVGSIYEQYF	NA	NA	13	TRBV6-1	TRBJ2-7
TGCGCCAGCAGCCAAGTCGGAAGGGGGCAGTTCGAGCAGTACTTC	CASSQVGRGQFEQYF	TRBD1	NA	15	TRBV4-1	TRBJ2-7
TGTGCCAGCAGCTTATTGGTAGCGGGAGCCCTGTCGGATACGCAGTATTTT	CASSLLVAGALSDTQYF	TRBD2	NA	17	TRBV13	TRBJ2-3
TGTGCCTGGAGGACCGGGACAGCATCTGGGGTGGCTTTCTTT	CAWRTGTASGVAFF	TRBD1	few	14	TRBV30	TRBJ1-1
TGCGCCAGCAGCCAAGATCGAGGTAGCGGGAGCGCGCAGTATTTT	CASSQDRGSGSAQYF	TRBD2	NA	15	TRBV5-4	TRBJ2-3
TGTGCCAGCAGCTGGGGCAGCACCTATGGCTACACCTTC	CASSWGSTYGYTF	NA	NA	13	TRBV7-2	TRBJ1-2